This record looks at one TCR beta chain sequence and its context. This sample stems from a study of blood T cell repertoires in COVID-19. Study in general: Sites in the United States, Italy and Spain provided acute and convalescent COVID-19 samples. In each case, the material was cDNA or gDNA derived from T cells, B-cell-depleted T cells, or PBMCs.

In the authors' workflow: Quantification of nucleated cells was approximated via reference gene primer amplification. Sequencing was performed with immunoSEQ multiplex PCR; in TCRdb, only in-frame clones are kept and a portion is missing. Clone size and V and J calls were adopted from that table, with D and trimming inferred from the DNA. Of roughly 120,000 clones in the sample, roughly 80% were seen once. In germline, CDR1 is SNHLY, CDR2 FYNNEI. J lost 2 bases, V lost 6 bases, and 22 bases had no gene match. This CDR3 spans 20 amino acids. The V gene is TRBV2, the J gene TRBJ1-5; 7 bases agree with TRBD1. The sequenced sample consisted of peripheral blood. The source is a man aged 45 to 65 with acute or convalescent COVID-19. CDR3: CASSLLLPTGNNLGNQPQHF. CDR3 in DNA: TGTGCCAGCAGCCTACTATTACCGACAGGGAACAACTTGGGCAATCAGCCCCAGCATTTT.